These 26 T cell receptor beta chains originate from one sample sequenced in a study of blood T cell repertoires in COVID-19. Assay: immunoSEQ multiplex PCR; the TCRdb copy retains only in-frame clones and omits some. Of around 30,000 clones in the sample, approximately 86% were seen once. Sequencing was done on a sample of peripheral blood. The receptors here all came from a man aged 50 or older with active or convalescent COVID-19.

This clone has only one observation. This rearrangement joins TRBV4-1 to TRBJ2-1; 11 positions match TRBD2. The V and J ends lost 4 bases and 8 bases, in that order; junction bases with no gene match: 7. Germline V gene sequence: CDR1 MGHRA, CDR2 YSYEKL. The CDR3 sequence is 15 residues long. The CDR3 sequence is CASSPLAGEGHEQFF. The DNA for the CDR3 is TGCGCCAGCAGCCCACTAGCGGGAGAAGGGCATGAGCAGTTCTTC.

The chain carries TRBV2 and TRBJ2-6; D not resolved. The V end lost 5 bases, the J end lost 2 bases, and 10 bases lay between the germline ends. The CDR3 extends over 15 amino acids. CDR1 is SNHLY and CDR2 is FYNNEI in the germline V gene. CDR3 sequence reads: CASSPSAAGANVLTF. CDR3 DNA sequence: TGTGCCAGCAGTCCCAGTGCTGCTGGGGCCAACGTCCTGACTTTC.

V gene TRBV5-1 combines with J gene TRBJ2-1; 13 bases line up with TRBD2. This CDR3 contains 16 residues. V trimming: 4 bases; J trimming: 4 bases; junction bases outside the gene matches: 5. Per the germline V gene, CDR1 is SGHRS and CDR2 is YFSETQ. The CDR3, as DNA: TGCGCCAGCAGCACGGGACTAGCGGGAATGTACAATGAGCAGTTCTTC. Its protein product is CASSTGLAGMYNEQFF.

The genes are TRBV3-1 (or the pseudogene TRBV3-2) and TRBJ2-3; 8 positions agree with TRBD2. The V segment lost 0 bases and the J segment 3 bases; nucleotides outside the gene matches: 5. Germline loops: CDR1 LGHDT, CDR2 YNNKEL (reference sequence). The CDR3 extends over 16 amino acids. CDR3 in amino acids: CASSQDPGRGTDTQYF. As DNA, the CDR3 is TGTGCCAGCAGCCAAGACCCCGGGAGGGGGACAGATACGCAGTATTTT.

The V and J genes are TRBV29-1 and TRBJ2-7, with 10 bases aligning to TRBD1. The germline gives CDR1 SQVTM, CDR2 ANQGSEA. Unmatched junction bases numbered 7, after V lost 3 bases and J lost 2 bases. This CDR3 has 15 residues. CDR3 nucleotide sequence: TGCAGCGTTGAGAGAACCGGGACAGGGGCCTACGAGCAGTACTTC. Protein sequence: CSVERTGTGAYEQYF.

This chain connects TRBV19 to TRBJ2-7; 9 bases line up with TRBD1. The CDR3 covers 14 residues. CDR1 is LNHDA, CDR2 SQIVND, per germline (reference sequence). J gave up 3 bases and V 6 bases, and 6 bases lay outside the gene matches. Written as DNA, the CDR3 is TGTGCCAGTAGCCAACAGGGGGCCGACTACGAGCAGTACTTC. It encodes CASSQQGADYEQYF.

The rearrangement uses TRBV5-6 and TRBJ2-1; 9 bases map to TRBD2. There are 13 residues in the CDR3. V shed 3 bases and J 7 bases; nucleotides not matched to a gene: 2. Germline CDR1 and CDR2: SGHDT and YYEEEE. The CDR3 is CASSWSGRNEQFF. The CDR3 bases are TGTGCCAGCAGCTGGAGCGGGAGGAATGAGCAGTTCTTC.

The J gene is TRBJ2-7, the V gene TRBV28; no reliable D call. Trimming removed 5 bases from V and 4 bases from J, with 12 bases in between. The CDR3 sequence is 13 residues long. Germline V gene lookup returns CDR1 MDHEN and CDR2 SYDVKM. CDR3 DNA sequence: TGTGCCAGCAGTCCCCAGACACATTACGAGCAGTACTTC. This codes for CASSPQTHYEQYF.

This clone was recorded once. This chain connects TRBV4-1 to TRBJ2-3; 10 bases map to TRBD2. The germline CDR1 and CDR2 sequences are MGHRA and YSYEKL. With V trimmed by 0 bases and J by 2 bases, 5 bases remained unmatched. This CDR3 spans 17 amino acids. In DNA form, the CDR3 reads TGCGCCAGCAGCCAAGATAGAGGGACTAGCGACACAGATACGCAGTATTTT. Its translation is CASSQDRGTSDTDTQYF.

The genes are TRBV10-3 and TRBJ2-4; D not resolved. The germline V gene encodes CDR1 ENHRY and CDR2 SYGVKD. V was clipped by 8 bases and J by 4 bases, with 9 bases between them. The CDR3 totals 12 residues. The CDR3 region is CAIGDIKNIQYF. CDR3 sequence (DNA): TGTGCCATCGGCGACATTAAAAACATTCAGTACTTC.

The CDR3 loop is CAWSVLGGSGSLSGETQYF. Written as DNA, the CDR3 is TGTGCCTGGAGTGTACTGGGAGGTAGCGGGAGTTTATCCGGAGAGACCCAGTACTTC. The rearrangement links TRBV30 to TRBJ2-5, with 9 bases aligning to TRBD2. Germline V gene lookup returns CDR1 GTSNPN and CDR2 SVGIG (reference sequence). V trimming: 0 bases; J trimming: 4 bases; junction bases outside the gene matches: 18. CDR3 length equals 19 residues.

V is TRBV5-4 and J is TRBJ2-7; D possibly corresponds to TRBD2 (5 bases). V lost 0 bases and J lost 6, with 7 bases in between. Looked up from germline, CDR1 is SGHNT and CDR2 is YYREEE (reference sequence). The CDR3 loop spans 12 amino acids. This CDR3 reads CASSLALAEQYF. The CDR3 DNA reads as TGTGCCAGCAGCTTGGCCCTAGCCGAGCAGTACTTC.

The chain is built from TRBV19 and TRBJ1-5; 7 bases line up with TRBD1. The germline V gene has CDR1 LNHDA and CDR2 SQIVND (reference sequence). CDR3 length: 21 residues. J gave up 0 bases and V 4 bases, and 21 bases lay outside the gene matches. The chain's CDR3 is CASSTSRDSRLTRYSNQPQHF. The CDR3 DNA reads as TGTGCCAGTAGTACATCCCGGGACAGCCGATTGACCAGATATAGCAATCAGCCCCAGCATTTT.

Only one count was recorded for this clone. The gene calls are TRBV3-1 (or the pseudogene TRBV3-2) and TRBJ2-2; TRBD1 agrees at 8 bases. The CDR3 runs 15 residues. V lost 4 bases to trimming and J lost 1 base; unmatched junction nucleotides: 2. Germline assignment: CDR1 LGHDT and CDR2 YNNKEL (reference sequence). Here the CDR3 reads CASSRTGMNTGELFF. The DNA for the CDR3 is TGTGCCAGCAGCCGGACAGGGATGAACACCGGGGAGCTGTTTTTT.

The rearrangement links TRBV10-3 to TRBJ2-1, with TRBD2 as a possible D gene (6 bases). This CDR3 spans 16 amino acids. Germline-derived CDR1 and CDR2 are ENHRY and SYGVKD. V dropped 6 bases and J dropped 0 bases, with 15 bases sitting between them. CDR3 region: CAIRGSGSSSYNEQFF. In DNA form, the CDR3 reads TGTGCCATCAGGGGAAGCGGGTCCAGCTCCTACAATGAGCAGTTCTTC.

V gene TRBV11-3 combines with J gene TRBJ2-7, with D perhaps TRBD2 (5 bases). This CDR3 region has 13 residues. V was shortened by 0 bases and J by 5 bases, with 8 bases between the two germline ends. The V gene's germline CDR1 is SGHNT and CDR2 YENEEA. CDR3 sequence reads: CASSLEGGDEQYF. The CDR3 coding sequence is TGTGCCAGCAGCTTAGAAGGAGGAGACGAGCAGTACTTC.

The chain uses TRBV6-5 and TRBJ2-1; 11 positions match TRBD2. The CDR3 covers 16 residues. The V gene end was trimmed by 0 bases and the J gene end by 8 bases; junction bases not matched to a gene: 6. Germline-derived CDR1 and CDR2 are MNHEY and SVGAGI. In DNA form, the CDR3 reads TGTGCCAGCAGTTACTCCACTAGCGGGAGTTTCGATGAGCAGTTCTTC. Translated, it gives CASSYSTSGSFDEQFF.

Details on this clone: Germline is not matched at one junction end, which may reflect a read error. V usage is TRBV6-6 and J usage is TRBJ2-7; TRBD2 aligns across 12 bases. The CDR3 runs to 23 residues. The germline V gene has CDR1 MNHNY and CDR2 SVGAGI (reference sequence). DNA for the CDR3: TGTGCCAGCAGCTACTACACCCCAAGGCTGCGTACTAGCGGGAGGCCCTCTTTCCACGAGCAGTACTTC. Translated, it gives CASSYYTPRLRTSGRPSFHEQYF.

This chain connects TRBV5-4 to TRBJ2-7, with 13 bases matching TRBD2. The CDR3 totals 16 residues. Trimming at V came to 0 bases and at J to 4 bases, leaving 4 bases not matched to a gene. Germline V CDR1 and CDR2: SGHNT, YYREEE (reference sequence). The CDR3 coding sequence is TGTGCCAGCAGCTTGGGTGGGACTAGCGGGATTTACGAGCAGTACTTC. It translates to CASSLGGTSGIYEQYF.

This chain links TRBV15 with TRBJ2-1, with 11 bases that match TRBD2. The CDR3 extends over 16 amino acids. Trimming at V came to 1 base and at J to 4 bases, leaving 3 bases not matched to a gene. The germline V gene has CDR1 LNHNV and CDR2 YYDKDF (reference sequence). CDR3 coding DNA: TGTGCCACCAGCAGAGGGGGGACTAGCGGTTACAATGAGCAGTTCTTC. Translated, it gives CATSRGGTSGYNEQFF.

The genes are TRBV4-3 and TRBJ2-5; 10 nucleotides line up with TRBD1. Trimming removed 3 bases from V and 6 bases from J; junction bases left unmatched: 10. Germline V gene data show CDR1 as LGHNA and CDR2 as YSLEER. The CDR3 loop spans 16 amino acids. CDR3: CASSQHPGQGFQTQYF. The CDR3 DNA reads as TGCGCCAGCAGCCAGCACCCGGGACAGGGGTTCCAGACCCAGTACTTC.

The chain couples TRBV18 to TRBJ2-4, with D possibly TRBD1 on 5 matching bases. This CDR3 is built from 13 residues. V lost 4 bases to trimming and J lost 8 bases, with 12 bases between them. Germline CDR1 is KGHSH and CDR2 is LQKENI. The CDR3 nucleotides are TGTGCCAGCTCACAGGGGATCTGGGACATTCAGTACTTC. Protein: CASSQGIWDIQYF.

The chain combines TRBV4-3 with TRBJ2-3, with D possibly TRBD2 on 6 matching bases. CDR1 is LGHNA and CDR2 is YSLEER in the germline V gene. The CDR3 extends over 20 amino acids. The V gene lost 3 bases and the J gene lost 2 bases, with 27 bases spanning the gap. CDR3 protein: CASSHLRVGGARSPTDTQYF. The DNA for the CDR3 is TGCGCCAGCAGCCACCTGAGGGTAGGAGGGGCGAGGAGCCCCACAGATACGCAGTATTTT.

This sequence joins TRBV7-9 and TRBJ2-5, with 9 bases lining up with TRBD2. Germline V gene lookup returns CDR1 SEHNR and CDR2 FQNEAQ (reference sequence). This CDR3 is 14 amino acids long. With 1 base clipped from V and 4 bases from J, the junction kept 1 base outside the gene matches. In DNA, the CDR3 is TGTGCCAGCAGCTTAGGCGGGAGGGGAGAGACCCAGTACTTC. Its protein is CASSLGGRGETQYF. Looking up the rest from reference TRBV7-9 and TRBJ2-5 gives the full variable domain: DTGVSQNPRHKITKRGQNVTFRCDPISEHNRLYWYRQTLGQGPEFLTYFQNEAQLEKSRLLSDRFSAERPKGSFSTLEIQRTEQGDSAMYLCASSLGGRGETQYFGPGTRLLVL.

The chain is built from TRBV7-2 and TRBJ2-7, with 7 nucleotides matching TRBD1. Germline-derived CDR1 and CDR2 are SGHTA and FQGNSA. The length of the CDR3 is 14 residues. The trim removed 5 bases at V and 5 bases at J, leaving 9 bases unmatched. CDR3 coding DNA: TGTGCCAGCAGCCTTACAGGGGTCGACAACGAGCAGTACTTC. It translates to CASSLTGVDNEQYF.

In nucleotides, the CDR3 is TGTGCCAGCAGTAGGGACAGGACCTATGGCTACACCTTC. This translates into CASSRDRTYGYTF. This chain connects TRBV2 to TRBJ1-2; 8 nucleotides line up with TRBD1. Trimming removed 5 bases from V and 4 bases from J; junction bases left unmatched: 3. Germline V gene lookup returns CDR1 SNHLY and CDR2 FYNNEI. The length of the CDR3 is 13 residues.